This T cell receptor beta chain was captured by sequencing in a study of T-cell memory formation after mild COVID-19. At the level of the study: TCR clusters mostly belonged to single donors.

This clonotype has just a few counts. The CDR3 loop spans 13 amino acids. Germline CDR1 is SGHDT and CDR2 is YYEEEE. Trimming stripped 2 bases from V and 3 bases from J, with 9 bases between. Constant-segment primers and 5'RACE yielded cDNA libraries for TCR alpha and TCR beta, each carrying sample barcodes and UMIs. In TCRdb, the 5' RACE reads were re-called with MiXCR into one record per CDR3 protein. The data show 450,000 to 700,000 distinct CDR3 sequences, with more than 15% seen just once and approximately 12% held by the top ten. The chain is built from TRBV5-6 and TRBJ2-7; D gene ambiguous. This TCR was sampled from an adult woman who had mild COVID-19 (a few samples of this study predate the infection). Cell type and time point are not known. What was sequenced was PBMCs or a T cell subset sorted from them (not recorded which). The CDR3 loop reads CASSFRSVYEQYF. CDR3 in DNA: TGTGCCAGCAGCTTTCGGAGCGTCTACGAGCAGTACTTC.